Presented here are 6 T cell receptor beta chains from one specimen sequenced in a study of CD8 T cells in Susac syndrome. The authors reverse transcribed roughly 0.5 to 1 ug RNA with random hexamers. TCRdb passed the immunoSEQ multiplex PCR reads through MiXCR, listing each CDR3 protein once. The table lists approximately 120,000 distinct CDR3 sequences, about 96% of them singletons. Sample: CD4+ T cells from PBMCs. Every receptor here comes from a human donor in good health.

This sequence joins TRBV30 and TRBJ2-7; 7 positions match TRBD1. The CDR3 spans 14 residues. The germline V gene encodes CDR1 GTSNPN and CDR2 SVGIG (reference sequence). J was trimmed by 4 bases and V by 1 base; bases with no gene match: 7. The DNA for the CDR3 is TGTGCCTGGAGTGGGATGGACAGGCGATACGAGCAGTACTTC. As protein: CAWSGMDRRYEQYF.

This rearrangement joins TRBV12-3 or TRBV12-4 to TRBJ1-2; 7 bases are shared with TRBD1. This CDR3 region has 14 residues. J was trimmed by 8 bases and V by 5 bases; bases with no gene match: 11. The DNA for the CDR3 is TGTGCCAGCAGTCACCTCCGGACAGGAAGGGGCTACACCTTC. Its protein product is CASSHLRTGRGYTF.

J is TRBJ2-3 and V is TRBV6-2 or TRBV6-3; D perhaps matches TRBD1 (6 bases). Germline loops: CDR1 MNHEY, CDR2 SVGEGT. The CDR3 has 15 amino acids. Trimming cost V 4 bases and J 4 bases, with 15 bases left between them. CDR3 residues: CASSSDRFEADTQYF. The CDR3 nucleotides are TGTGCCAGCAGTTCTGACAGGTTCGAGGCAGATACGCAGTATTTT.

CDR3 nucleotides: TGTGCCAGCAGCTCGACAAAAGCGGCGGCTTTCTTT. Amino acids: CASSSTKAAAFF. The chain employs TRBV7-9 and TRBJ1-1, with D unclear. The germline gives CDR1 SEHNR, CDR2 FQNEAQ (reference sequence). Trimming shortened V by 4 bases and J by 11 bases, and 14 bases separated the two germline ends. The CDR3 sequence is 12 residues long.

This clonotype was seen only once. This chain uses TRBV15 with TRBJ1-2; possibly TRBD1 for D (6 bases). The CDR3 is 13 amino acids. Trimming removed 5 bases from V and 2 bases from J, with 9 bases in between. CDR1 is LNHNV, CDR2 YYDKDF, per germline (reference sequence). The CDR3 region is CATSPDRNYGYTF. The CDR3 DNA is TGTGCCACCAGCCCCGACAGGAACTATGGCTACACCTTC.

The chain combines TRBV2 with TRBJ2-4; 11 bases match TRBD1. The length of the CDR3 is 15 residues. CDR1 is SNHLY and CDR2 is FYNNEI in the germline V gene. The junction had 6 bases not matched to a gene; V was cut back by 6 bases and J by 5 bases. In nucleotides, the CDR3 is TGTGCCAGCAGCCCGGACAGGGGGCGTGAAAACATTCAGTACTTC. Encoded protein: CASSPDRGRENIQYF.